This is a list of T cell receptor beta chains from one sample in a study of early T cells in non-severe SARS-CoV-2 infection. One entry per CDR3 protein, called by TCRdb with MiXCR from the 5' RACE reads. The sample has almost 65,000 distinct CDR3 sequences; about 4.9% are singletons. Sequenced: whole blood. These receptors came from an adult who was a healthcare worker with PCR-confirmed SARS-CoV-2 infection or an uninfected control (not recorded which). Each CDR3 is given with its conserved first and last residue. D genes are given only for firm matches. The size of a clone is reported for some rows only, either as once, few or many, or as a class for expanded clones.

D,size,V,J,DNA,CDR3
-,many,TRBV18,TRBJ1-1,TGTGCCAGCTCACCGGAGTGGGGTGACACTGAAGCTTTCTTT,CASSPEWGDTEAFF
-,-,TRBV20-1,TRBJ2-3,TGCAGTGCTTCCAGGGAACTGCTGCTGGATACGCAGTATTTT,CSASRELLLDTQYF
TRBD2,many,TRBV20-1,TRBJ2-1,TGCAGTGCTAGAGAACTAGCGTGGAGCAATGAGCAGTTCTTC,CSARELAWSNEQFF
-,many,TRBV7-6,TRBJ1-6,TGTGCCAGCAGCTTAGCGAGGATACTTGGGGATTCACCCCTCCACTTT,CASSLARILGDSPLHF
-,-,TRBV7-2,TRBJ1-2,TGTGCCAGCAGCCGGGACAATAACTATGGCTACACCTTC,CASSRDNNYGYTF
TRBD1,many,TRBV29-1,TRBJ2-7,TGCAGCGTCGTGACAGGGAACTTATACGAGCAGTACTTC,CSVVTGNLYEQYF
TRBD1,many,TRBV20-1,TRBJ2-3,TGCAGTGCTACCTCCGGGACAGGGGCCGGAGATACGCAGTATTTT,CSATSGTGAGDTQYF
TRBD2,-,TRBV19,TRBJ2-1,TGTGCCAGTAGTATAGAGGGACTAGTCTACAATGAGCAGTTCTTC,CASSIEGLVYNEQFF
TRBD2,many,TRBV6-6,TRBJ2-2,TGTGCCAGCATTCTACGGGGGGGAGCCGGGGAGCTGTTTTTT,CASILRGGAGELFF
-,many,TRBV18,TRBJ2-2,TGTGCCAGCTCACCAGGTCGGAACACCGGGGAGCTGTTTTTT,CASSPGRNTGELFF
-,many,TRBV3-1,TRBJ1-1,TGTGCCAGCAGCCACCCCCCTGAGACTGAAGCTTTCTTT,CASSHPPETEAFF
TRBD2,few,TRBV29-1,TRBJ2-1,TGCAGCGTTGAAGATCTTAGGACTAGCGGGGTGAATGAGCAGTTCTTC,CSVEDLRTSGVNEQFF
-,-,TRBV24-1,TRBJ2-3,TGTGCCACCAGCTCGAGATCGGATACGCAGTATTTT,CATSSRSDTQYF
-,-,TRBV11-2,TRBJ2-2,TGTGCCAGCAGCTTAGATCTGTGGGAGGAGCTGTTTTTT,CASSLDLWEELFF
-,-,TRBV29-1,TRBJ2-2,TGCAGCGTTGTTTTCCGCGGGGACACCGGGGAGCTGTTTTTT,CSVVFRGDTGELFF
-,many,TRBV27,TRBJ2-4,TGTGCCAGCAGTTTATCTTATGGGTGGTCGGACATTCAGTACTTC,CASSLSYGWSDIQYF
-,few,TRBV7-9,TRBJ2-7,TGTGCCAGCAGGGGGGTTTCTGTATACGAGCAGTACTTC,CASRGVSVYEQYF
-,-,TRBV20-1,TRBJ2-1,TGCAGTGCCACTAAGCTAGATGTGTCGTTCTTC,CSATKLDVSFF
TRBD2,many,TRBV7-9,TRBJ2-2,TGTGCCAGCAGCTTAGGGTGGACTAGCGGGGGCCCCGGGGAGCTGTTTTTT,CASSLGWTSGGPGELFF
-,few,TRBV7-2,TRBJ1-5,TGTGCCAGCAGGGGAACCCTTAATCAGCCCCAGCATTTT,CASRGTLNQPQHF
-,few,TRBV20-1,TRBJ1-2,TGCAGTGCTAGAGAAGTATCACGGCTTGGCTACACCTTC,CSAREVSRLGYTF
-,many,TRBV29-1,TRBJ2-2,TGCAGCGTTGAAGAGGAGGGAAAGAACACCGGGGAGCTGTTTTTT,CSVEEEGKNTGELFF
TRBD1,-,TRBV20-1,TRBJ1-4,TGCAGTGCTAGTAGACAGGGTGAGGGAAAACTGTTTTTT,CSASRQGEGKLFF
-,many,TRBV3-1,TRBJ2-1,TGTGCCAGCAGCCAAGACGGCAGGGGCCCCTACAATGAGCAGTTCTTC,CASSQDGRGPYNEQFF
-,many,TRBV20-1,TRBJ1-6,TGCAGTGCTAGAGATCCGGGGGTCGGCTCCTATAATTCACCCCTCCACTTT,CSARDPGVGSYNSPLHF
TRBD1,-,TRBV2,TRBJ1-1,TGTGCCAGCAGTGCGACAGGGGGTGGTAACACTGAAGCTTTCTTT,CASSATGGGNTEAFF
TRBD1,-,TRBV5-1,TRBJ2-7,TGCGCCAGCAGCTTAGGGACAGACTACGAGCAGTACTTC,CASSLGTDYEQYF
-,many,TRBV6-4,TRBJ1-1,TGTGCCAGCAGTGAGACAGAGAACACTGAAGCTTTCTTT,CASSETENTEAFF
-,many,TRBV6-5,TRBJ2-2,TGTGCCAGCAGGTCCTTCAACAGGGCCGCCGGGGAGCTGTTTTTT,CASRSFNRAAGELFF
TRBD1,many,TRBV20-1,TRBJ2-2,TGCAGTGCTAGAGACGTCAGGGGGCTGGGCACCGGGGAGCTGTTTTTT,CSARDVRGLGTGELFF
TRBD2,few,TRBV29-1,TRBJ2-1,TGCAGCGTTGCCGGGACTAGCGGGAGTGAAGAGCAGTTCTTC,CSVAGTSGSEEQFF
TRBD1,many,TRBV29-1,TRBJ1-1,TGCAGCGTTGTAGCCCCGGGGACAGGGCAGACTGAAGCTTTCTTT,CSVVAPGTGQTEAFF
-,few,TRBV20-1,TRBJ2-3,TGCAGTGCCGAAGTCCAGGGGGGGGATACGCAGTATTTT,CSAEVQGGDTQYF
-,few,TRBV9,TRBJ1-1,TGTGCCAGCAGCCCACAGATGTGGGGCACTGAAGCTTTCTTT,CASSPQMWGTEAFF
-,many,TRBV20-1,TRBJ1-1,TGCAGTGTTAAGGGATCGTCGAACACTGAAGCTTTCTTT,CSVKGSSNTEAFF
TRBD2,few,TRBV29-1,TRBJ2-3,TGCAGCGTTTCTAGCGGGAGGAGCGCAGATACGCAGTATTTT,CSVSSGRSADTQYF
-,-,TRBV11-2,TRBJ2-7,TGTGCCAGCAGCAATACTAGGGGCGGGGTTACCTACGAGCAGTACTTC,CASSNTRGGVTYEQYF
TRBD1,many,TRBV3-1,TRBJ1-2,TGTGCCAGCACCCCCTGGACAGGGAGCTATGGCTACACCTTC,CASTPWTGSYGYTF
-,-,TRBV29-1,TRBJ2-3,TGCAGCGTTGAAGGCGGTACGCAGTATTTT,CSVEGGTQYF
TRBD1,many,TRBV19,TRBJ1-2,TGTGCCACTTCCGACAGGGTCCTAGTCCTGGAAGTCCTAAATGGCTACACCTTC,CATSDRVLVLEVLNGYTF
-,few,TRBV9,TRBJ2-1,TGTGCCAGCAGCGTTAATTACAATGAGCAGTTCTTC,CASSVNYNEQFF
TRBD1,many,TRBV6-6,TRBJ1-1,TGTGCCAGCAGGCTTAAACAGGGGACTGAAGCTTTCTTT,CASRLKQGTEAFF
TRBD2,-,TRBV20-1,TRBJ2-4,TGCAGTGCTGGACTAGTGGGATTCGGAAACATTCAGTACTTC,CSAGLVGFGNIQYF
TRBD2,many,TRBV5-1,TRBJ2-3,TGCGCCAGCAGCTTGCGTCCGGGACAGGGGACTAGCGGGGTGGCGGATACGCAGTATTTT,CASSLRPGQGTSGVADTQYF
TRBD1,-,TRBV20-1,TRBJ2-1,TGCAGTGCTATATACAGGGGGCTGGGCAATGAGCAGTTCTTC,CSAIYRGLGNEQFF
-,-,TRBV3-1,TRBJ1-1,TGTGCCAGCAGCCAAGCGAGCTACACTGAAGCTTTCTTT,CASSQASYTEAFF
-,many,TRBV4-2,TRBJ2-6,TGTGCCAGCAGCCAAGATTCTCCGGAAACCTTCTCTGGGGCCAACGTCCTGACTTTC,CASSQDSPETFSGANVLTF
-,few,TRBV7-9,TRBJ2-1,TGTGCCAGCAGCCCGTGGGGCAACGAGCAGTTCTTC,CASSPWGNEQFF
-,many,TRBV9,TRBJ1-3,TGTGCCAGCAGCGTCAGCCCGATCTCTGGAAACACCATATATTTT,CASSVSPISGNTIYF
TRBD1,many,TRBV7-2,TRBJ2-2,TGTGCCAGCAGCGGGCGACCGGGACAGGGGATTTTCGGGGAGCTGTTTTTT,CASSGRPGQGIFGELFF
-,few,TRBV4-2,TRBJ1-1,TGTGCCAGCAGCCATTTAGATATGAGCTTT,CASSHLDMSF